This entry lists 32 T cell receptor beta chains sequenced from one sample in a study of technical replicates of blood from a few donors. The repertoire was sequenced with immunoSEQ multiplex PCR; TCRdb's copy has only in-frame clones and lacks some. The data contain around 70,000 clones, approximately 95% of them singletons. The sample taken for sequencing was T cells isolated from PBMCs. The receptors derive from a human donor in good health.

This rearrangement joins TRBV6-1 to TRBJ2-4; unclear D gene. Germline V gives CDR1 MNHNS, CDR2 SASEGT. CDR3 length equals 12 residues. Deletions cut 3 bases from V and 12 bases from J, with 12 bases between. CDR3 region: CASSDPPGSQYF. In nucleotides, the CDR3 is TGTGCCAGCAGTGATCCCCCGGGTTCTCAGTACTTC.

The chain links TRBV6-1 to TRBJ1-5; D call uncertain. CDR1 and CDR2 from the germline V gene are MNHNS and SASEGT. Deletions cut 4 bases from V and 1 base from J, with 5 bases between. This CDR3 region has 13 residues. CDR3 region: CASSGESNQPQHF. CDR3 coding DNA: TGTGCCAGCAGTGGAGAGAGCAATCAGCCCCAGCATTTT.

The chain employs TRBV2 and TRBJ2-5, with TRBD1 identical over 7 bases. Germline trimming cut 6 bases from V and 0 bases from J; bases unmatched to any gene: 7. Germline V gene lookup returns CDR1 SNHLY and CDR2 FYNNEI. CDR3 length: 15 amino acids. CDR3 sequence: CASRHRGRHQETQYF. CDR3 DNA: TGTGCCAGCAGACACAGGGGAAGGCACCAAGAGACCCAGTACTTC.

This chain links TRBV28 with TRBJ1-4, with D tentatively TRBD1 (5 bases). The V gene's germline CDR1 is MDHEN and CDR2 SYDVKM. V lost 6 bases and J 8 bases, leaving 16 bases between the germline ends. The CDR3 contains 14 residues. The CDR3 region has the DNA TGTGCCAGCAGGCTGGGGGGAGGACGGGAAAAACTGTTTTTT. It yields the protein CASRLGGGREKLFF.

CDR3 in DNA: TGCGCCAGCAGCCGGGACACTAGCGGGGGATTCCAAGAGACCCAGTACTTC. This gives the protein CASSRDTSGGFQETQYF. The chain has TRBV5-1 and TRBJ2-5; 11 positions match TRBD2. The ends lost 4 bases at V and 1 base at J; junction bases unmatched: 9. The CDR3 runs to 17 residues. Per germline, CDR1 SGHRS and CDR2 YFSETQ. Filled out from reference TRBV5-1 and TRBJ2-5, the complete variable domain reads KAGVTQTPRYLIKTRGQQVTLSCSPISGHRSVSWYQQTPGQGLQFLFEYFSETQRNKGNFPGRFSGRQFSNSRSEMNVSTLELGDSALYLCASSRDTSGGFQETQYFGPGTRLLVL.

This clone was seen a single time. The rearrangement links TRBV6-6 to TRBJ1-2; no definite D call. Trimming shortened V by 0 bases and J by 2 bases, and 13 bases separated the two germline ends. CDR3 length: 16 residues. Germline V gives CDR1 MNHNY, CDR2 SVGAGI (reference sequence). CDR3 nucleotide sequence: TGTGCCAGCAGTTACTCGAGTGCCGGGAAAAACTATGGCTACACCTTC. Its translation: CASSYSSAGKNYGYTF.

V usage is TRBV5-1 and J usage is TRBJ2-7; 9 bases fit TRBD1. This CDR3 comprises 15 residues. The germline CDR1 and CDR2 sequences are SGHRS and YFSETQ. J lost 3 bases, V lost 4 bases, and 8 bases had no gene match. This CDR3 reads CASSLGWDRVYEQYF. Written as DNA, the CDR3 is TGCGCCAGCAGCCTTGGATGGGACAGGGTCTACGAGCAGTACTTC.

The chain combines TRBV28 with TRBJ1-5; 9 bases fit TRBD1. Germline trimming cut 6 bases from V and 7 bases from J; bases unmatched to any gene: 4. Per the germline V gene, CDR1 is MDHEN and CDR2 is SYDVKM. The CDR3 consists of 13 residues. The CDR3 DNA is TGTGCCAGCAGGTACAGGGGGCTGCAGCCCCAGCATTTT. It translates to CASRYRGLQPQHF.

The rearrangement links TRBV11-2 to TRBJ2-7, with TRBD2 matching 12 bases. The germline CDR1 and CDR2 sequences are SGHAT and FQNNGV. The CDR3 covers 15 residues. Trimming removed 5 bases from V and 7 bases from J; junction bases left unmatched: 9. CDR3 coding DNA: TGTGCCAGCAGCCCGACTAGCGGGAGACTTGATGAGCAGTACTTC. It specifies CASSPTSGRLDEQYF.

The V gene is TRBV6-5, the J gene TRBJ2-3; 9 bases map to TRBD2. After removal of 4 bases from V and 5 bases from J, the junction contained 7 bases not matched to a gene. CDR1 is MNHEY, CDR2 SVGAGI, per germline. This CDR3 has 15 amino acids. CDR3 DNA sequence: TGTGCCAGCAGTTTCATAGCGGGAGCACAAGATACGCAGTATTTT. Translation: CASSFIAGAQDTQYF.

This rearrangement joins TRBV6-1 to TRBJ1-2; weak D call: TRBD1 (5 bases). V lost 4 bases and J lost 9, with 9 bases in between. CDR1 is MNHNS and CDR2 is SASEGT in the germline V gene. This CDR3 region has 11 residues. CDR3 nucleotides: TGTGCCAGCAGTGGACAGTGGAGCTACACCTTC. Translated, it gives CASSGQWSYTF.

In this sample, this clone turned up once. The V call is TRBV28, the J call TRBJ1-6; 7 nucleotides match TRBD1. The V gene end was trimmed by 3 bases and the J gene end by 7 bases; junction bases not matched to a gene: 0. This CDR3 has 13 residues. Germline CDR1 and CDR2: MDHEN and SYDVKM. CDR3: CASSLGQNSPLHF. CDR3 nucleotides: TGTGCCAGCAGTTTGGGACAGAATTCACCCCTCCACTTT.

V usage is TRBV7-8 and J usage is TRBJ2-1; TRBD1 matches 9 bases. CDR1 and CDR2 (germline): SGHVS, FQNEAQ. The CDR3 has 17 residues. Losses at the gene ends were 1 base for V and 8 bases for J; bases not matched to a gene: 12. CDR3 DNA: TGTGCCAGCAGCTTAGTTTGGACAGGGGTACGGTACGATGAGCAGTTCTTC. Protein: CASSLVWTGVRYDEQFF. Variable domain in full (rest from reference TRBV7-8 and TRBJ2-1): GAGVSQSPRYKVAKRGQDVALRCDPISGHVSLFWYQQALGQGPEFLTYFQNEAQLDKSGLPSDRFFAERPEGSVSTLKIQRTQQEDSAVYLCASSLVWTGVRYDEQFFGPGTRLTVL.

The CDR3 nucleotides read TGTGCCAGCAGCCCCCTTGGGCTAGCGGGGGGGCAGGACACAGATACGCAGTATTTT. Translated, it gives CASSPLGLAGGQDTDTQYF. The chain joins TRBV9 to TRBJ2-3; 12 bases fit TRBD2. CDR3 length: 19 residues. With V trimmed by 4 bases and J by 2 bases, 14 bases remained unmatched. From germline, CDR1 is SGDLS and CDR2 YYNGEE.

This sequence joins TRBV27 and TRBJ1-2, with D perhaps TRBD1 (6 bases). V was pared by 7 bases and J by 6 bases, with 18 bases between. From germline, CDR1 is MNHEY and CDR2 SMNVEV (reference sequence). The CDR3 contains 14 residues. The chain's CDR3 is CASTALNRENGYTF. The CDR3 nucleotides are TGTGCCAGCACCGCCCTGAACAGGGAGAATGGCTACACCTTC.

The J gene is TRBJ2-2, the V gene TRBV2; unclear D gene. The CDR3 sequence is 12 residues long. The germline CDR1 and CDR2 sequences are SNHLY and FYNNEI. The V and J ends lost 9 bases and 2 bases respectively, with 7 bases between them. CDR3 protein: CASILNTGELFF. The CDR3 DNA sequence: TGTGCCAGTATCTTAAACACCGGGGAGCTGTTTTTT.

This chain joins TRBV27 and TRBJ2-7, with D maybe TRBD2 (6 bases). The CDR3 has 15 residues. V shed 1 base and J shed 5 bases, with 15 bases lying between them. CDR1 MNHEY and CDR2 SMNVEV come from the germline V gene (reference sequence). The CDR3 DNA reads TGTGCCAGCAGTTTATATGGGGGAGGCCCCGACGAGCAGTACTTC. It translates to CASSLYGGGPDEQYF.

The CDR3 DNA is TGTGCCAGCAGCCAAGATTACCTAGGGGTTCTTGAGACCCAGTACTTC. It codes for CASSQDYLGVLETQYF. V usage is TRBV4-2 and J usage is TRBJ2-5, with a tentative D call TRBD1 (5 bases). This CDR3 spans 16 amino acids. Germline assignment: CDR1 LGHNA and CDR2 YNFKEQ. Deletions cut 0 bases from V and 5 bases from J, with 16 bases between.

The V call is TRBV5-6, the J call TRBJ2-5; 11 nucleotides agree with TRBD1. CDR1 and CDR2 from the germline V gene are SGHDT and YYEEEE. This CDR3 region has 15 residues. J gave up 8 bases and V 4 bases, and 10 bases lay outside the gene matches. Here the CDR3 DNA reads TGTGCCAGCAGCCCACCGGGACAGGGGGGTCGAACCCAGTACTTC. As protein: CASSPPGQGGRTQYF. Combining the CDR3 with reference TRBV5-6 and TRBJ2-5 gives the whole variable domain DAGVTQSPTHLIKTRGQQVTLRCSPKSGHDTVSWYQQALGQGPQFIFQYYEEEERQRGNFPDRFSGHQFPNYSSELNVNALLLGDSALYLCASSPPGQGGRTQYFGPGTRLLVL.

In its sample, this clone was seen once. The chain has TRBV28 and TRBJ2-7, with no clear D. Germline V lookup: CDR1 MDHEN, CDR2 SYDVKM. Trimming took off 3 bases at V and 7 bases at J, with 10 bases between the two ends. This CDR3 contains 12 residues. The DNA of the CDR3 is TGTGCCAGCAGTTTTGGGCAGCCAGAGCAGTACTTC. Its protein product is CASSFGQPEQYF.

The genes are TRBV5-8 and TRBJ1-1; TRBD1 might be the D (6 bases). CDR1 SGHTS and CDR2 YDEGEE come from the germline V gene. The CDR3 is made up of 16 amino acids. The V gene lost 4 bases and the J gene lost 2 bases, with 18 bases spanning the gap. The CDR3: CASSRRSGTPNTEAFF. DNA of the CDR3: TGTGCCAGCAGCCGGAGATCCGGGACACCCAACACTGAAGCTTTCTTT.

V is TRBV19 and J is TRBJ1-5; 9 nucleotides match TRBD1. V dropped 11 bases and J dropped 4; count of bases not matched to a gene: 6. Germline assignment: CDR1 LNHDA and CDR2 SQIVND (reference sequence). The CDR3 is 13 amino acids. The CDR3 here is CAGGGQGNQPQHF. The CDR3, as DNA: TGTGCCGGGGGGGGACAGGGAAATCAGCCCCAGCATTTT.

The chain recombines TRBV11-2 with TRBJ2-4, with 13 bases that match TRBD2. The trim removed 5 bases at V and 3 bases at J, leaving 13 bases unmatched. The CDR3 loop spans 19 amino acids. CDR1 is SGHAT, CDR2 FQNNGV, per germline. Here the CDR3 reads CASSPGLAGDRIGKNIQYF. The DNA of the CDR3 is TGTGCCAGCAGCCCTGGACTAGCGGGAGACAGGATAGGCAAAAACATTCAGTACTTC.

This chain joins TRBV29-1 and TRBJ2-3; D may be TRBD2 (5 bases). Germline V gives CDR1 SQVTM, CDR2 ANQGSEA. CDR3 size: 12 residues. Trimming took off 7 bases at V and 8 bases at J, with 16 bases between the two ends. This CDR3 reads CSARTGGGTQYF. CDR3 nucleotide sequence: TGCAGCGCCCGGACTGGAGGTGGTACGCAGTATTTT.

The chain carries TRBV6-1 and TRBJ1-1; D gene uncertain. With 2 bases removed from V and 1 base from J, the gap between germline ends came to 8 bases. The CDR3 consists of 14 residues. Germline CDR1 reads MNHNS; CDR2 reads SASEGT. The CDR3 bases are TGTGCCAGCAGTGAAAGAGAGGCGAACACTGAAGCTTTCTTT. This translates into CASSEREANTEAFF.

The J gene is TRBJ2-1, the V gene TRBV28; 16 bases match TRBD2. The ends lost 4 bases at V and 0 bases at J; junction bases unmatched: 9. Looked up from germline, CDR1 is MDHEN and CDR2 is SYDVKM. The CDR3 runs to 20 residues. The DNA of the CDR3 is TGTGCCAGCAGTTCAAGACTGGGACTAGCGGGAGGGCGCTCCTACAATGAGCAGTTCTTC. This sequence encodes CASSSRLGLAGGRSYNEQFF.

This chain links TRBV15 with TRBJ1-4; D may be TRBD1 (5 bases). Between the trimmed V and J ends, which lost 3 bases and 0 bases, there was a span of 8 bases. Germline loops: CDR1 LNHNV, CDR2 YYDKDF (reference sequence). The CDR3 has 15 residues. The CDR3 coding sequence is TGTGCCACCAGCAGCTCAGGGACAACTAATGAAAAACTGTTTTTT. Protein sequence: CATSSSGTTNEKLFF.

This chain uses TRBV6-5 with TRBJ1-6, with unresolved D. CDR1 and CDR2 (germline): MNHEY, SVGAGI. This CDR3 region has 16 residues. V lost 0 bases and J lost 6, with 12 bases in between. CDR3 sequence reads: CASSYSRALVNSPLHF. In nucleotides, the CDR3 is TGTGCCAGCAGTTACTCAAGAGCTTTAGTTAATTCACCCCTCCACTTT.

The chain joins TRBV6-1 to TRBJ1-1; D call uncertain. Germline V lookup: CDR1 MNHNS, CDR2 SASEGT. This CDR3 has 10 amino acids. V was pared by 7 bases and J by 3 bases, with 3 bases between. The DNA for the CDR3 is TGTGCCAGCACCGACACTGAAGCTTTCTTT. This sequence encodes CASTDTEAFF.

The genes are TRBV19 and TRBJ1-5; D ambiguous. Trimming cost V 4 bases and J 6 bases, with 16 bases left between them. CDR3 size: 15 residues. Per the germline V gene, CDR1 is LNHDA and CDR2 is SQIVND (reference sequence). CDR3 region: CASSTRQRVGQPQHF. The CDR3, as DNA: TGTGCCAGTAGTACGAGGCAGAGGGTGGGTCAGCCCCAGCATTTT.

This chain links TRBV21-1 with TRBJ1-2; TRBD1 is taken as the D call from the table, unchecked against the DNA. TRBV21-1 is a recognized pseudogene. The CDR3 loop spans 13 amino acids. CDR3: CASHKRQGRGYTF. The CDR3 DNA reads as TGTGCCAGCCACAAGAGGCAGGGAAGGGGCTACACCTTC.

The V call is TRBV4-1, the J call TRBJ1-3; 9 bases fit TRBD1. CDR3 size: 14 residues. Germline CDR1 MGHRA, CDR2 YSYEKL. Trimming took 4 bases from V and 4 from J; bases not matched to a gene: 2. Here the CDR3 reads CASSRQGEGNTIYF. Written as DNA, the CDR3 is TGCGCCAGCAGCCGACAGGGGGAGGGAAACACCATATATTTT.